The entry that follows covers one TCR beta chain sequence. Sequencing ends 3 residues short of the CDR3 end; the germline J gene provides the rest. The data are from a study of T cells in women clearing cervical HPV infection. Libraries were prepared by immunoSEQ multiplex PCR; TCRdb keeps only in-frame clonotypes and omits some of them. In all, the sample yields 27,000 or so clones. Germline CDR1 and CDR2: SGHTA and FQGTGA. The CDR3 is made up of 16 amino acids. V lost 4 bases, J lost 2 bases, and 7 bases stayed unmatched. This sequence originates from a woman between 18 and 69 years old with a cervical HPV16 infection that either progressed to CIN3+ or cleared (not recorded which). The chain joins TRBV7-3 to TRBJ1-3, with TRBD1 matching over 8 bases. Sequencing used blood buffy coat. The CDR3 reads CASSSQGALAGNTIYF. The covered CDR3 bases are TGTGCCAGCAGCTCCCAGGGGGCATTGGCTGGAAACACC. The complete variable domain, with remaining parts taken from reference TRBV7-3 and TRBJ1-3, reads GAGVSQTPSNKVTEKGKYVELRCDPISGHTALYWYRQSLGQGPEFLIYFQGTGAADDSGLPNDRFFAVRPEGSVSTLKIQRTERGDSAVYLCASSSQGALAGNTIYFGEGSWLTVV.